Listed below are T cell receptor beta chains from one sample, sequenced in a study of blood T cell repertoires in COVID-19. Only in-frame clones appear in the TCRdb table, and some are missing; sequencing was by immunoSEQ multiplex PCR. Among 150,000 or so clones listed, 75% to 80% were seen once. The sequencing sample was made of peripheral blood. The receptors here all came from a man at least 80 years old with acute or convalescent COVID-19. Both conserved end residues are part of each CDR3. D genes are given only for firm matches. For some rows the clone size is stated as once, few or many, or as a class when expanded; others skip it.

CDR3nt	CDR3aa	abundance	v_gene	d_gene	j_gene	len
TGTGCCAGCAGGCCGACAGGGCTAACTGAAGCTTTCTTT	CASRPTGLTEAFF	-	TRBV12-3/TRBV12-4	TRBD1	TRBJ1-1	13
TGTGCCTGGAGCCTCTCGGGCGGGACAGGGGGATCACCCCTCCACTTT	CAWSLSGGTGGSPLHF	few	TRBV30	TRBD1	TRBJ1-6	16
TGTGCCAGCAGTACCGGGGACACTGAAGCTTTCTTT	CASSTGDTEAFF	many	TRBV6-2/TRBV6-3	-	TRBJ1-1	12
TGTGCCAGCAGCTCGCCGGGACAGGCTAACTATGGCTACACCTTC	CASSSPGQANYGYTF	-	TRBV5-4	TRBD1	TRBJ1-2	15
TGTGCCAGCAGCTTGCGCCGCTGGACAGTGAACACCGGGGAGCTGTTTTTT	CASSLRRWTVNTGELFF	-	TRBV7-2	-	TRBJ2-2	17
TGTGCCAGCAGTTTGCGGTCCAAACAGCCCCAGCATTTT	CASSLRSKQPQHF	-	TRBV12-3/TRBV12-4	-	TRBJ1-5	13
TGTGCCAGCAGTGGACTAGCCACCGGGGAGCTGTTTTTT	CASSGLATGELFF	-	TRBV2	TRBD2	TRBJ2-2	13
TGTGCCAGCAGCCAAGAGGACAGGCGAGGAAACACCATATATTTT	CASSQEDRRGNTIYF	many	TRBV4-2	TRBD1	TRBJ1-3	15
TGTGCCAGCAGCTCAAGACAGTTCCCCTTGAACACTGAAGCTTTCTTT	CASSSRQFPLNTEAFF	-	TRBV7-8	-	TRBJ1-1	16
TGTGCCTGGGGGGTGGGCCAGCCCCAGCATTTT	CAWGVGQPQHF	-	TRBV30	-	TRBJ1-5	11
TGTGCCTGGAGTCGGGACAGTGGAAGTGGAAACACCATATATTTT	CAWSRDSGSGNTIYF	-	TRBV30	TRBD1	TRBJ1-3	15
TGTGCCAGCAGCGTAGGGGGGCGCACAGATACGCAGTATTTT	CASSVGGRTDTQYF	-	TRBV9	-	TRBJ2-3	14
TGTGCCAGCACCCCTCGAGGGAGTGGCTACACCTTC	CASTPRGSGYTF	-	TRBV6-5	-	TRBJ1-2	12
TGTGCCAGTAGTATGTCCGGGACAGGGGACACTGAAGCTTTCTTT	CASSMSGTGDTEAFF	-	TRBV19	TRBD1	TRBJ1-1	15
TGTGCCTTCACAGGGGGTAGCGCGTGGGAGACCCAGTACTTC	CAFTGGSAWETQYF	-	TRBV5-4	TRBD1	TRBJ2-5	14
TGTGCCAGCAGCCAAGAAGCAGGGACAGGGGGGTTCTTC	CASSQEAGTGGFF	-	TRBV14	TRBD1	TRBJ2-1	13
TGCAGCTGCTGGGGACAGGGCTATGGCTACACCTTC	CSCWGQGYGYTF	-	TRBV29-1	TRBD1	TRBJ1-2	12
TGTGCCAGCAGCTTAGCGCGGCAGCACAATGAGCAGTTCTTC	CASSLARQHNEQFF	-	TRBV7-2	-	TRBJ2-1	14
TGTGCCAGCAGTGAATCGGCGGTTAGCGAGACCCAGTACTTC	CASSESAVSETQYF	-	TRBV25-1	-	TRBJ2-5	14
TGTGCCAGTAGTATAGTGGAGGTTTCACCCCTCCACTTT	CASSIVEVSPLHF	few	TRBV19	-	TRBJ1-6	13
TGTGCCAGCAGCTTGGGCGCGGGGGCTGGTCGAGCTTTCTTT	CASSLGAGAGRAFF	few	TRBV5-6	-	TRBJ1-1	14
TGTGCCAGCAGTGAAGCGCGGGCTACCGGACTGTTTTTT	CASSEARATGLFF	-	TRBV2	-	TRBJ2-2	13
TGTGCCAGTAGTATAAGTTTCCGGGGGGCTTTCTTT	CASSISFRGAFF	few	TRBV19	-	TRBJ1-1	12
TGTGCAAGTCGCCAACCGGGACTAGCGGGGGGGCCGATCACAGATACGCAGTATTTT	CASRQPGLAGGPITDTQYF	-	TRBV12-2	-	TRBJ2-3	19
TGTGCCACCAGTGACCTCCACACCCAAGAGACCCAGTACTTC	CATSDLHTQETQYF	-	TRBV24-1	-	TRBJ2-5	14
TGTGCCAGCAGCTTAGGCGGGATCTACGAGCAGTACTTC	CASSLGGIYEQYF	-	TRBV11-3	-	TRBJ2-7	13
TGTGCCAGCAGTGAAGCGACTAACTCTGGAAACACCATATATTTT	CASSEATNSGNTIYF	-	TRBV6-1	-	TRBJ1-3	15
TGTGCCAGCATAACAGGAGGGAACTATGGCTACACCTTC	CASITGGNYGYTF	-	TRBV12-3/TRBV12-4	-	TRBJ1-2	13
TGTGCCAGCAGTTTGTCGGGGTTCTCAGATACGCAGTATTTT	CASSLSGFSDTQYF	-	TRBV28	-	TRBJ2-3	14
TGTGCCAGCAGCCTGCGACAGTCCCTCTCTGGAAACACCATATATTTT	CASSLRQSLSGNTIYF	-	TRBV5-5	-	TRBJ1-3	16
TGTGCCACCGGAGGGATCCCCCGCGATGAGCAGTTCTTC	CATGGIPRDEQFF	-	TRBV15	-	TRBJ2-1	13
TGTGCCAGCAGCGTAGTCGGGGGGCCCCCCAATGAGCAGTTCTTC	CASSVVGGPPNEQFF	many	TRBV9	-	TRBJ2-1	15
TGCAGTGCTAGTGACGGGAACACTGAAGCTTTCTTT	CSASDGNTEAFF	few	TRBV20-1	-	TRBJ1-1	12
TGTGCCAGCAGCGTAGACGAGACAGCGCGCTATAATTCACCCCTCCACTTT	CASSVDETARYNSPLHF	-	TRBV9	-	TRBJ1-6	17
TGTGCCAGCAGTCCGGACAGGGGGCTGAAGACCCAGTACTTC	CASSPDRGLKTQYF	-	TRBV6-5	TRBD1	TRBJ2-5	14
TGTGCCTGGAGAAGCTGGGACAGGGGGGATCAGCCCCAGCATTTT	CAWRSWDRGDQPQHF	-	TRBV30	TRBD1	TRBJ1-5	15
TGCGCCAGCAGCTTGGGACAGGATAATTCACCCCTCCACTTT	CASSLGQDNSPLHF	-	TRBV5-1	-	TRBJ1-6	14
TGTGCCTGGAGTTGGGACAGCGATAATTCACCCCTCCACTTT	CAWSWDSDNSPLHF	-	TRBV30	TRBD1	TRBJ1-6	14
TGCGCCAGCAGCTCCGGGACAGGGGGCAACTATGGCTACACCTTC	CASSSGTGGNYGYTF	few	TRBV5-1	TRBD1	TRBJ1-2	15
TGTGCCAGCAGCGCAGGGGTCCGGAAGAGTTGGGCCCAGTACTTC	CASSAGVRKSWAQYF	-	TRBV27	-	TRBJ2-5	15
TGTGCCAGCAGCTTGGGGCTAGACCAAGAGACCCAGTACTTC	CASSLGLDQETQYF	few	TRBV5-6	-	TRBJ2-5	14
TGTGCCAGCTCACTACCAACGGGACAGGGGTCTGGCTACACCTTC	CASSLPTGQGSGYTF	-	TRBV18	TRBD1	TRBJ1-2	15
TGTGCCGTCCCCCCTGCAGGGTCGGTCGTCGGTGAAGCTTTCTTT	CAVPPAGSVVGEAFF	-	TRBV30	-	TRBJ1-1	15
TGTGCCAGTAGTACAGGCGGGACAGGGGGCCAAGAGACCCAGTACTTC	CASSTGGTGGQETQYF	-	TRBV19	TRBD1	TRBJ2-5	16
TGTGCCAGCAGCCCGCGGACAGGGGGATTTTACAATGAGCAGTTCTTC	CASSPRTGGFYNEQFF	-	TRBV7-9	TRBD1	TRBJ2-1	16
TGCGCCAGCAGCTTGGATCCCAGAACTATCTATGGCTACACCTTC	CASSLDPRTIYGYTF	-	TRBV5-1	-	TRBJ1-2	15
TGTGCCAGCTCACCACCGACAGGGGGAAACACCGGGGAGCTGTTTTTT	CASSPPTGGNTGELFF	many	TRBV18	TRBD1	TRBJ2-2	16
TGTGCCAGCACCCCCATCCCGGGAGGGGGGAAAAACATTCAGTACTTC	CASTPIPGGGKNIQYF	-	TRBV6-2/TRBV6-3	TRBD2	TRBJ2-4	16
TGTGCCAGCAGTTACGGTCGGAGGTCCTACAATGAGCAGTTCTTC	CASSYGRRSYNEQFF	-	TRBV6-5	-	TRBJ2-1	15
TGTGCCAGCAGCCCCGGACAGGGGAGGGTCGGGGAGACCCAGTACTTC	CASSPGQGRVGETQYF	-	TRBV5-4	TRBD1	TRBJ2-5	16
TGTGCCAGCAGTGAAGCGATTAGCGGGAGAAACACCGGGGAGCTGTTTTTT	CASSEAISGRNTGELFF	-	TRBV6-1	TRBD2	TRBJ2-2	17
TGCGCCAGCAGCCGCTCGACAGCTACTGGAAACACCATATATTTT	CASSRSTATGNTIYF	few	TRBV4-1	-	TRBJ1-3	15
TGCAGCGACCGGACAGGGGGCGCGGGAGCTTTCTTT	CSDRTGGAGAFF	-	TRBV29-1	TRBD1	TRBJ1-1	12
TGTGCCAGTCAAACAGACAGGGGGCATAGGGGCAATCAGCCCCAGCATTTT	CASQTDRGHRGNQPQHF	few	TRBV19	TRBD1	TRBJ1-5	17
TGCGCCAGCAGCTTGGGCCGGGACATCATGAACACTGAAGCTTTCTTT	CASSLGRDIMNTEAFF	-	TRBV5-1	-	TRBJ1-1	16